This T cell receptor beta chain stems from a study of cytomegalovirus exposure and HLA in healthy donors. General study points: Common viral pathogens seemed, in a later analysis, to connect with several of the most significant clusters.

PCR employed 60 Vbeta and 13 Jbeta primers. Sequenced by immunoSEQ multiplex PCR; TCRdb stores in-frame clones only, minus some. The sample consists of 120,000 to 150,000 clones, about 70% of them appearing once. A remark on this clone: Its antigen is unknown.

The germline gives CDR1 MDHEN, CDR2 SYDVKM. V lost 5 bases, J lost 5 bases, and 13 bases lay in between. This CDR3 region has 13 residues. The source of this sequence is a man in his late teens or twenties in good health and CMV-seronegative. Sequenced sample: PBMCs. The V gene is TRBV28, the J gene TRBJ2-7; D is perhaps TRBD1 (6 bases). The CDR3 DNA follows: TGTGCCAGCAGTGAGGGGACAACCCACGAGCAGTACTTC. Amino acids: CASSEGTTHEQYF. Filled out from reference TRBV28 and TRBJ2-7, the complete variable domain reads DVKVTQSSRYLVKRTGEKVFLECVQDMDHENMFWYRQDPGLGLRLIYFSYDVKMKEKGDIPEGYSVSREKKERFSLILESASTNQTSMYLCASSEGTTHEQYFGPGTRLTVT.